These T cell receptor beta chains were read from a single sample in a study of control samples from healthy donors and cancer patients. The method was immunoSEQ multiplex PCR; TCRdb's version includes in-frame clones alone and lacks a portion of them. In the table there are around 86,000 clones, 85% to 90% of which are singletons. Material: PBMCs. The receptors stem from a woman aged 55-70 years with head and neck cancer. Each CDR3 is given with its conserved first and last residue. The D gene is left open where the match is weak. The listing skips clone size in some rows; elsewhere it reads once, few, many or a size class.

v_gene,abundance,j_gene,d_gene,CDR3nt,CDR3aa
TRBV19,-,TRBJ2-7,-,TGTGCCAGTAGCCCGGGAGTTGTCCGCGAGCAGTACTTC,CASSPGVVREQYF
TRBV7-9,-,TRBJ1-4,-,TGTGCCAGCAGCTTTCGGCAGGGGCTGGGGGAAAAACTGTTTTTT,CASSFRQGLGEKLFF
TRBV6-6,few,TRBJ1-1,-,TGTGCCAGCAGCAGACCCGGGACATACGAAGCTTTCTTT,CASSRPGTYEAFF
TRBV19,-,TRBJ2-3,-,TGTGCCAGTAGAGGGAGGACAGATACGCAGTATTTT,CASRGRTDTQYF
TRBV5-6,-,TRBJ2-3,-,TGTGCCAGCAGCTTGGGGGATTCGGTCGGTACGCAGTATTTT,CASSLGDSVGTQYF
TRBV9,-,TRBJ1-2,TRBD1,TGTGCCAGCAGCCCCCAGACAGGGAGTTCTGTTAGCTACACCTTC,CASSPQTGSSVSYTF
TRBV4-2,-,TRBJ1-4,TRBD1,TGTGCCAGCAGCCAAGAAGACAGGGCAAGTGAAAAACTGTTTTTT,CASSQEDRASEKLFF
TRBV12-5,-,TRBJ2-7,TRBD2,TGTGCTAGTGGTTTGGTACTCGGCGGGAGGGCCGGAAACGAGCAGTACTTC,CASGLVLGGRAGNEQYF
TRBV5-1,-,TRBJ1-1,TRBD1,TGCGCCAGCAGCATCACAGGGGGCCGGGACACTGAAGCTTTCTTT,CASSITGGRDTEAFF
TRBV24-1,-,TRBJ2-3,TRBD1,TGTGCCGCGGGGGACAGGGTAAGCACAGATACGCAGTATTTT,CAAGDRVSTDTQYF
TRBV5-5,-,TRBJ2-3,-,TGTGCCAGCAGCTTGGTCGTGGGGCTAGATACGCAGTATTTT,CASSLVVGLDTQYF
TRBV6-5,-,TRBJ2-7,-,TGTGCCAGCAGTTACTTCAGGGGTCCGTACGAGCAGTACTTC,CASSYFRGPYEQYF
TRBV9,-,TRBJ1-3,-,TGTGCCAGCAGCGAAAGGGGGGATTCGGGAAACACCATATATTTT,CASSERGDSGNTIYF
TRBV4-1,-,TRBJ1-1,TRBD1,TGCGCCAGCAGCCAAGGACAGGGGGCTTTGAACACTGAAGCTTTCTTT,CASSQGQGALNTEAFF
TRBV24-1,once,TRBJ2-3,TRBD2,TGTGCCACCAGTGAGGTAGCGGGAGTTCTCACAGATACGCAGTATTTT,CATSEVAGVLTDTQYF
TRBV24-1,-,TRBJ2-5,TRBD2,TGTGCCACCTTTTTTCCTAGCGGGTACCCCGCCATCCCCCAAGAGACCCAGTACTTC,CATFFPSGYPAIPQETQYF
TRBV12-3/TRBV12-4,-,TRBJ2-7,-,TGTGCCAGCAGCAGGGTTAGCTCCTACGAGCAGTACTTC,CASSRVSSYEQYF
TRBV28,once,TRBJ2-1,-,TGTGCCACTACAAGCGGTACAGCTTACAATGAGCAGTTCTTC,CATTSGTAYNEQFF
TRBV6-1,-,TRBJ1-1,-,TGTGCCAGCAGTGAAACTTTTAACACTGAAGCTTTCTTT,CASSETFNTEAFF
TRBV6-5,-,TRBJ1-6,-,TGTGCCACCGGATGGGGGGGGCAGAATTCACCCCTCCACTTT,CATGWGGQNSPLHF
TRBV3-1/TRBV3-2,few,TRBJ2-7,-,TGTGCCAGCAGCCAAGATCATGCAGCTTACGAGCAGTACTTC,CASSQDHAAYEQYF
TRBV13,-,TRBJ1-1,-,TGTGCCAGCAGACCTAGACTGAGGAACACTGAAGCTTTCTTT,CASRPRLRNTEAFF
TRBV5-1,-,TRBJ2-5,-,TGCGCCAGCAGCCCCGGGACGGAGACCCAGTACTTC,CASSPGTETQYF
TRBV27,-,TRBJ1-1,-,TGTGCCAGCAGTCCCCTCTCCGTCGCCAGGGCGAACACTGAAGCTTTCTTT,CASSPLSVARANTEAFF
TRBV4-1,-,TRBJ2-1,TRBD2,TGCGCCAGCAGCCAATTAGGACTAGCGGGAGCGAGCTCCTACAATGAGCAGTTCTTC,CASSQLGLAGASSYNEQFF
TRBV28,once,TRBJ1-3,TRBD1,TGTGCCAGCAGTCACCCGGGACAGGGACTGTCCGGAAACACCATATATTTT,CASSHPGQGLSGNTIYF
TRBV10-1,once,TRBJ2-3,TRBD2,TGCGCCAGCAGTGGTAGCGGGAGCGGGACAGATACGCAGTATTTT,CASSGSGSGTDTQYF
TRBV11-3,-,TRBJ1-1,TRBD1,TGTGCCAGCAGCTCCGGGACAGGGTATGAGAACACTGAAGCTTTCTTT,CASSSGTGYENTEAFF
TRBV9,-,TRBJ2-3,TRBD2,TGTGCCAGCAGCGCCAGCGGGACCCCACGTCGTGGTACGCAGTATTTT,CASSASGTPRRGTQYF
TRBV27,-,TRBJ2-7,-,TGTGCCAGCAGTTTAGACGTTGCCCACTCCTACGAGCAGTACTTC,CASSLDVAHSYEQYF
TRBV6-4,-,TRBJ2-2,-,TGTGCCAGCAGGCCCAGTGGGGCTCGCGGGGAGCTGTTTTTT,CASRPSGARGELFF
TRBV6-6,-,TRBJ1-1,-,TGTGCCAGCAGTTACCTGCCAGGGATTGGCCCTGAAGCTTTCTTT,CASSYLPGIGPEAFF
TRBV5-4,once,TRBJ2-1,TRBD2,TGTGCCAGCAGCTCTAGAGCGGGAGGGCCGAATGAGCAGTTCTTC,CASSSRAGGPNEQFF
TRBV7-3,-,TRBJ2-1,TRBD1,TGTGCCAGCGCCGAAACTGGACAGGTATACAATGAGCAGTTCTTC,CASAETGQVYNEQFF
TRBV19,-,TRBJ2-2,-,TGTGCCAGTAGTATAGCCCTGAGTGGGCCCACCGGGGAGCTGTTTTTT,CASSIALSGPTGELFF
TRBV7-9,-,TRBJ1-1,-,TGTGCCAGCAGCCCCACCACTGAAGCTTTCTTT,CASSPTTEAFF
TRBV29-1,-,TRBJ2-7,-,TGCAGCGTGCAGGCGGGGGCTACCTACGAGCAGTACTTC,CSVQAGATYEQYF
TRBV13,-,TRBJ1-2,TRBD1,TGTGCCAGCAGCTTCGGGACAGGATTCGTCTATGGCTACACCTTC,CASSFGTGFVYGYTF
TRBV30,-,TRBJ1-2,-,TGTGCCTGGAGTGTAGGGCAGTACGGTAATGGCTACACCTTC,CAWSVGQYGNGYTF
TRBV5-6,-,TRBJ1-1,TRBD1,TGTGCCAGCAGCTTGACCTGGGGACAGCGTGAAGCTTTCTTT,CASSLTWGQREAFF
TRBV28,once,TRBJ2-7,TRBD1,TGTGCCAGCAGTCCGCCCAACTCCGGGACAGCTACCTCCTACGAGCAGTACTTC,CASSPPNSGTATSYEQYF
TRBV7-8,-,TRBJ1-1,-,TGTGCCAGCAGCACTGACACGAACACTGAAGCTTTCTTT,CASSTDTNTEAFF
TRBV18,-,TRBJ2-3,TRBD2,TGTGCCAGCTCGCGAAGACTAGCGGGAGCTTCAGATACGCAGTATTTT,CASSRRLAGASDTQYF
TRBV29-1,-,TRBJ2-5,-,TGCAGCGTTGGAGGGAGCGGTGAGACCCAGTACTTC,CSVGGSGETQYF
TRBV6-2/TRBV6-3,-,TRBJ2-7,TRBD2,TGTGCCAGCAGTCCCCGACAGCGGGGGGGGCCCTACGAGCAGTACTTC,CASSPRQRGGPYEQYF
TRBV27,-,TRBJ2-1,-,TGTGCATCGGCCCCCTGGGAAGCTAGAACCGGACCTTTTGAGCAGTTCTTC,CASAPWEARTGPFEQFF
TRBV19,-,TRBJ2-3,-,TGTGCCAGCCAACAGGTGGGTTCAGATACGCAGTATTTT,CASQQVGSDTQYF
TRBV5-8,-,TRBJ2-7,TRBD2,TGTGCCAGCAGCCGAACTAGCGGGAGGGGGAGGGAGCAGTACTTC,CASSRTSGRGREQYF
TRBV7-2,-,TRBJ2-5,TRBD1,TGTGCCAGCAGCTTCGCCGGGACAGGGGAAGAGACCCAGTACTTC,CASSFAGTGEETQYF
TRBV30,few,TRBJ2-5,-,TGTGCCTGGAGTGTAACGGGGTGGGAGACCCAGTACTTC,CAWSVTGWETQYF
TRBV27,-,TRBJ2-7,-,TGTGCCAGCAGTTTATCCGTGCCCACTGCCTCCTACGAGCAGTACTTC,CASSLSVPTASYEQYF
TRBV27,-,TRBJ1-6,-,TGTGCCAGCAGCCAGGGTTTCTATAATTCACCCCTCCACTTT,CASSQGFYNSPLHF
TRBV10-3,-,TRBJ2-6,-,TGTGCCATCAGTGCGATCAAAATAAAACCTACGGGCTCTGGGGCCAACGTCCTGACTTTC,CAISAIKIKPTGSGANVLTF
TRBV7-2,-,TRBJ2-7,-,TGTGCCAGCAGCTTAGAGGACTACTACGAGCAGTACTTC,CASSLEDYYEQYF
TRBV21-1,-,TRBJ2-7,-,TGTGCCAGCAGCAAAGGGGCCGAGCAGTACTTC,CASSKGAEQYF
TRBV4-2,-,TRBJ1-4,-,TGTGCCAGCAGCCAAGTTAATGAAAAACTGTTTTTT,CASSQVNEKLFF
TRBV6-5,once,TRBJ2-7,TRBD1,TGTGCCAGCAGTTCCCCGCGGACAGGGGGTTCCTACGAGCAGTACTTC,CASSSPRTGGSYEQYF
TRBV7-3,-,TRBJ1-1,-,TGTGCCAGCAGCTTAAGAGGGTATGGGGATACTGAAGCTTTCTTT,CASSLRGYGDTEAFF
TRBV7-9,-,TRBJ1-1,-,TGTGCCAGCAGCTCCGGGACACCGAACACTGAAGCTTTCTTT,CASSSGTPNTEAFF
TRBV29-1,-,TRBJ2-7,-,TGCAGCGCTATGAGGCAAGGCTCCTACGAGCAGTACTTC,CSAMRQGSYEQYF